A selection of T cell receptor beta chains follows, all from one sample in a study of vaccination and CD4 T cells after COVID-19. Using its own MiXCR run on the PCR reads, TCRdb lists one record per CDR3 protein. Seen here are tens of thousands of distinct CDR3 sequences, 30% to 35% observed once, and the top ten hold around 12%. These TCRs are of unknown antigen specificity. Sequencing was carried out using cultured CD4+ T cells from blood. The receptors here all came from a human donor with COVID-19. Each CDR3 is given with its conserved first and last residue. A D gene is named only where the DNA matches it firmly. Not every row has a clone size; where given, it reads once, few, many or a size class.

cdr3_aa cdr3_nt clone_size cdr3_length v_call d_call j_call
CSARSEGSIYEQYF TGCAGTGCTAGATCTGAGGGCTCGATTTACGAGCAGTACTTC NA 14 TRBV20-1 NA TRBJ2-7
CASRINRDGYTF TGTGCCAGTAGGATTAACAGGGACGGCTACACCTTC few 12 TRBV19 NA TRBJ1-2
CASSLTKTSGVDNEQFF TGTGCCAGCAGCTTAACAAAGACTAGCGGGGTCGACAATGAGCAGTTCTTC NA 17 TRBV7-9 TRBD2 TRBJ2-1
CASMTAGASSPLHF TGTGCCAGCATGACGGCGGGGGCGTCTTCACCCCTCCACTTT NA 14 TRBV12-3/TRBV12-4 NA TRBJ1-6
CASRGQGERGQPQHF TGTGCCAGCAGAGGACAGGGCGAGAGGGGTCAGCCCCAGCATTTT NA 15 TRBV2 TRBD1 TRBJ1-5
CASSLGFGYTF TGTGCCAGCAGTTTGGGGTTTGGCTACACCTTC NA 11 TRBV12-3/TRBV12-4 NA TRBJ1-2
CSARATAANYGYTF TGCAGTGCTAGGGCGACAGCTGCTAACTATGGCTACACCTTC NA 14 TRBV20-1 NA TRBJ1-2
CASSLASQSNQPQHF TGTGCCAGCAGCTTGGCTAGCCAGAGCAATCAGCCCCAGCATTTT few 15 TRBV5-5 NA TRBJ1-5
CASTLGGGRWNKQYF TGTGCCAGCACCCTTGGCGGGGGCCGGTGGAACAAGCAGTACTTC NA 15 TRBV6-1 NA TRBJ2-7
CASSYLARLSAGVSYEQYF TGTGCCAGCAGTTATTTAGCCCGACTCTCGGCGGGGGTATCCTACGAGCAGTACTTC once 19 TRBV6-2/TRBV6-3 TRBD2 TRBJ2-7
CASSLADVNTEAFF TGTGCCAGCAGCTTAGCCGATGTGAACACTGAAGCTTTCTTT few 14 TRBV11-3 NA TRBJ1-1
CSASTNFAGELFF TGCAGTGCTAGTACGAATTTCGCCGGGGAGCTGTTTTTT few 13 TRBV20-1 NA TRBJ2-2
CASSIGTGANYGYTF TGCGCCAGCAGCATTGGGACAGGAGCTAACTATGGCTACACCTTC few 15 TRBV5-1 TRBD1 TRBJ1-2
CASNLQGPGELFF TGTGCCAGCAACCTACAGGGTCCCGGGGAGCTGTTTTTT NA 13 TRBV11-2 NA TRBJ2-2
CASGPLAGGPHEQYF TGTGCCAGCGGCCCCTTAGCGGGGGGCCCTCACGAGCAGTACTTC few 15 TRBV27 TRBD2 TRBJ2-7
CASSLGPPRSEAFF TGTGCCAGCAGCTTGGGGCCGCCCAGGTCGGAAGCTTTCTTT NA 14 TRBV5-6 NA TRBJ1-1
CASSTAGYGYTF TGTGCCAGTAGTACAGCGGGCTATGGCTACACCTTC few 12 TRBV19 NA TRBJ1-2
CASSLDSRENSPLHF TGTGCCAGCAGCTTAGATTCCAGGGAAAATTCACCCCTCCACTTT few 15 TRBV11-3 NA TRBJ1-6
CASSLRAGVGYGYTF TGTGCCAGCAGCTTGAGGGCGGGGGTCGGCTATGGCTACACCTTC few 15 TRBV7-8 NA TRBJ1-2
CSASGQGIGLDTQYF TGCAGTGCTAGCGGACAGGGGATAGGTTTAGATACGCAGTATTTT few 15 TRBV20-1 TRBD1 TRBJ2-3